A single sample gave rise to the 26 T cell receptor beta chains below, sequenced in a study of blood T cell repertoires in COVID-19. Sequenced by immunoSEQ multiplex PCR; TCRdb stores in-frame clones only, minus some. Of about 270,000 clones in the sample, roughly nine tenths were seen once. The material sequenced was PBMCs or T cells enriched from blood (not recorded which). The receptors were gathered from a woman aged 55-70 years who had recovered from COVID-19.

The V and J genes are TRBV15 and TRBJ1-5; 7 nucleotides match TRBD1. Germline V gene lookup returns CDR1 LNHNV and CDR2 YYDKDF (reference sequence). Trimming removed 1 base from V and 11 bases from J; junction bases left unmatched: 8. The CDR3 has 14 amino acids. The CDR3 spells CATSRGDSLRAQHF. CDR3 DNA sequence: TGTGCCACCAGCAGAGGGGACAGCCTCCGTGCCCAGCATTTT.

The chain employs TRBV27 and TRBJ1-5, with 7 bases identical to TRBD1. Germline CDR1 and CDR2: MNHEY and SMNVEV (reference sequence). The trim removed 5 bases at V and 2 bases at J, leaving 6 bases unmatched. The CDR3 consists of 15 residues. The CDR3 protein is CASSPRDRGNQPQHF. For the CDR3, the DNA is TGTGCCAGCAGTCCGCGAGACAGGGGCAATCAGCCCCAGCATTTT.

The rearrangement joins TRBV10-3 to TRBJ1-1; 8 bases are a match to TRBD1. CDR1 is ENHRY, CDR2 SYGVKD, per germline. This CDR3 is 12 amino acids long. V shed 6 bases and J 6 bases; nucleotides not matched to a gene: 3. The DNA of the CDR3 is TGTGCCATCAGCGGACAGGGCTCTGAAGCTTTCTTT. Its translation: CAISGQGSEAFF.

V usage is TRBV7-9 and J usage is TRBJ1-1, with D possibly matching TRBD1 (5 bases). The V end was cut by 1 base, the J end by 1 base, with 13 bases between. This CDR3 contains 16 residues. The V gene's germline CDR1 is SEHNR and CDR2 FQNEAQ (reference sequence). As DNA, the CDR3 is TGTGCCAGCAGCTTAGAGGGTAGGGGCAAGAACACTGAAGCTTTCTTT. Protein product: CASSLEGRGKNTEAFF.

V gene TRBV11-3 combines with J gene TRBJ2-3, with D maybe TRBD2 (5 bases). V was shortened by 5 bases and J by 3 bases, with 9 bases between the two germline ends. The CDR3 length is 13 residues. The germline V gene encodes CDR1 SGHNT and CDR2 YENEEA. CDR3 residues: CASSGEMTDTQYF. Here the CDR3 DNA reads TGTGCCAGCAGCGGGGAGATGACAGATACGCAGTATTTT.

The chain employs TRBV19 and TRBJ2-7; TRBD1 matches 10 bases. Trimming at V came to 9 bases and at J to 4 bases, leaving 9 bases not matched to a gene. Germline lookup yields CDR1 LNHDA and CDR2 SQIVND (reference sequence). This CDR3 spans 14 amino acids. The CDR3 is CASQETGGIYEQYF. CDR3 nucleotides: TGTGCCAGCCAAGAGACAGGGGGCATATACGAGCAGTACTTC.

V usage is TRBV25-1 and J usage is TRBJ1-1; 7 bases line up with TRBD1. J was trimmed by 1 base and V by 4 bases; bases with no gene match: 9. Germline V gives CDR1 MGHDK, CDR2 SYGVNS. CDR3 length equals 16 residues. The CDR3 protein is CASSATSGTANTEAFF. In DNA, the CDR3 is TGTGCCAGCAGTGCCACCTCCGGGACAGCGAACACTGAAGCTTTCTTT. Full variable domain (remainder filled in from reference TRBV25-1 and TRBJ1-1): EADIYQTPRYLVIGTGKKITLECSQTMGHDKMYWYQQDPGMELHLIHYSYGVNSTEKGDLSSESTVSRIRTEHFPLTLESARPSHTSQYLCASSATSGTANTEAFFGQGTRLTVV.

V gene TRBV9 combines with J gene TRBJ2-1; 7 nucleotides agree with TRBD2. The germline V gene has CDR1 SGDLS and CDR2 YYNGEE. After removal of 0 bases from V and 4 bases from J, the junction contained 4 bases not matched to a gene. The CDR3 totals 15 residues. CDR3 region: CASSVAAGVYNEQFF. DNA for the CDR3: TGTGCCAGCAGCGTAGCTGCGGGAGTTTACAATGAGCAGTTCTTC.

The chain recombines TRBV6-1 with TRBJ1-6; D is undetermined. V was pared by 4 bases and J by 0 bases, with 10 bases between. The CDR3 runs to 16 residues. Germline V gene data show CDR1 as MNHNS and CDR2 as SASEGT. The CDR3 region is CASSGRRSSYNSPLHF. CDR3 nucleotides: TGTGCCAGCAGTGGACGGAGGAGCTCCTATAATTCACCCCTCCACTTT.

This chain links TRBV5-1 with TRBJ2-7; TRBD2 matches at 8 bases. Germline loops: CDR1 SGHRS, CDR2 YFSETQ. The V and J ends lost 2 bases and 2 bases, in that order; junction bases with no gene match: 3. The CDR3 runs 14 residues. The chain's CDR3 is CASSFGGDAYEQYF. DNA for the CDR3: TGCGCCAGCAGCTTCGGGGGGGATGCCTACGAGCAGTACTTC.

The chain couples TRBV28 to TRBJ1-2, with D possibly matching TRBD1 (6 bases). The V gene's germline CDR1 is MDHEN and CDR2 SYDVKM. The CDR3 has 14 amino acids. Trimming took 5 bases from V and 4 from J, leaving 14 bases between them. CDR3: CASSLQGYVYGYTF. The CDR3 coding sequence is TGTGCCAGCAGTCTACAGGGCTATGTCTATGGCTACACCTTC.

This CDR3 reads CASSPGTGGYGYTF. CDR3 sequence (DNA): TGTGCCAGCAGCCCGGGGACAGGGGGCTATGGCTACACCTTC. V and J are TRBV6-4 and TRBJ1-2, with 11 bases fitting TRBD1. J was trimmed by 4 bases and V by 6 bases; bases with no gene match: 4. CDR3 length: 14 amino acids. Germline CDR1 and CDR2: MRHNA and SNTAGT.

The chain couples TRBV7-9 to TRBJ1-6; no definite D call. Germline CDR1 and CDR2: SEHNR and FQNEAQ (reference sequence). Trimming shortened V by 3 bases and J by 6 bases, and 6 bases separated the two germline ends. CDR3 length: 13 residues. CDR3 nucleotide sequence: TGTGCCAGCAGCTTGGAGGGTAATTCACCCCTCCACTTT. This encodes CASSLEGNSPLHF. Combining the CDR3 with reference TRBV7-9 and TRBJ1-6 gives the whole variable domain DTGVSQNPRHKITKRGQNVTFRCDPISEHNRLYWYRQTLGQGPEFLTYFQNEAQLEKSRLLSDRFSAERPKGSFSTLEIQRTEQGDSAMYLCASSLEGNSPLHFGNGTRLTVT.

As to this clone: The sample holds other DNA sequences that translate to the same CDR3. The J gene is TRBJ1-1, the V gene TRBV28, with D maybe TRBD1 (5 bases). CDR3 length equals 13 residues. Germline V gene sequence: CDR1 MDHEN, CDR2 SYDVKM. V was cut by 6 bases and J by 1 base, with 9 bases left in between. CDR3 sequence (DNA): TGTGCCAGCAGCCTGGACACGAACACTGAAGCTTTCTTT. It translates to CASSLDTNTEAFF.

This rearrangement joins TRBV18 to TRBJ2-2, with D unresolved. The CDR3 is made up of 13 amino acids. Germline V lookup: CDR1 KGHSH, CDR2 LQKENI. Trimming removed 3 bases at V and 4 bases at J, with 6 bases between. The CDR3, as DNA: TGTGCCAGCTCACCCCCCTCCACCGGGGAGCTGTTTTTT. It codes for CASSPPSTGELFF. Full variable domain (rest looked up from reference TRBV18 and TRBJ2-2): NAGVMQNPRHLVRRRGQEARLRCSPMKGHSHVYWYRQLPEEGLKFMVYLQKENIIDESGMPKERFSAEFPKEGPSILRIQQVVRGDSAAYFCASSPPSTGELFFGEGSRLTVL.

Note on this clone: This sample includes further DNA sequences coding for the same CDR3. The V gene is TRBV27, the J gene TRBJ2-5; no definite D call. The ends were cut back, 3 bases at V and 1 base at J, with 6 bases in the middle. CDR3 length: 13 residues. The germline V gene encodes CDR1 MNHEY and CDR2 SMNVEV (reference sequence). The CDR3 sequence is CASSLNSQETQYF. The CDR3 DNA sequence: TGTGCCAGCAGTTTGAACAGCCAAGAGACCCAGTACTTC.

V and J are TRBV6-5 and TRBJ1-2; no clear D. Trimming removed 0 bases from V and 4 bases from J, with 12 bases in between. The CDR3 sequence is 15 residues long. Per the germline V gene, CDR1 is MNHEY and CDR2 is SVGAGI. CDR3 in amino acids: CASSYSPGSSYGYTF. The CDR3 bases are TGTGCCAGCAGTTACTCACCCGGTTCAAGCTATGGCTACACCTTC.

CDR3 nucleotide sequence: TGCAGTGCTAGTGCGCGCTCGAACGGAGACGGTGAGCAGTTCTTC. This codes for CSASARSNGDGEQFF. This chain links TRBV20-1 with TRBJ2-1, with no clear D. V was trimmed by 3 bases and J by 9 bases, leaving 21 bases between them. Germline V CDR1 and CDR2: DFQATT, SNEGSKA (reference sequence). CDR3 size: 15 residues.

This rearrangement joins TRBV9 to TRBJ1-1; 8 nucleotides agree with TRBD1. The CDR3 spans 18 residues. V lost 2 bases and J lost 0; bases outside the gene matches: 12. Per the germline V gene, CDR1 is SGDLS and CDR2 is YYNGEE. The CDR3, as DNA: TGTGCCAGCAGCGTTTCATCTGGACAGGGATCAATGAACACTGAAGCTTTCTTT. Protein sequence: CASSVSSGQGSMNTEAFF.

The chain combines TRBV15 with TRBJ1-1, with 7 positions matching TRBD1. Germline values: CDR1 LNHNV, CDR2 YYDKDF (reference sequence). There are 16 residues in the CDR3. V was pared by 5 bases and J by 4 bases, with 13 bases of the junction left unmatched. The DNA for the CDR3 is TGTGCCACCAGCTCCCCGTCTACAGGGGCTAGCACTGAAGCTTTCTTT. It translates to CATSSPSTGASTEAFF.

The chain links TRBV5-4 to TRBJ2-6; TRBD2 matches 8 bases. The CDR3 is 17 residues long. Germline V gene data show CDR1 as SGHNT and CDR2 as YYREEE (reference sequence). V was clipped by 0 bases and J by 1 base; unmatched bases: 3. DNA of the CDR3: TGTGCCAGCAGCTTGGGACTAGCGAGGTCTGGGGCCAACGTCCTGACTTTC. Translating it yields CASSLGLARSGANVLTF. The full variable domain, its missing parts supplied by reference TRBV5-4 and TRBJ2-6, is ETGVTQSPTHLIKTRGQQVTLRCSSQSGHNTVSWYQQALGQGPQFIFQYYREEENGRGNFPPRFSGLQFPNYSSELNVNALELDDSALYLCASSLGLARSGANVLTFGAGSRLTVL.

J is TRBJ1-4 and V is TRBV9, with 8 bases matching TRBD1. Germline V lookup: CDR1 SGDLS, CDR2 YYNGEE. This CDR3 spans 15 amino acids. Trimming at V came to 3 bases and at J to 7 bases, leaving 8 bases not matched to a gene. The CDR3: CASSAADRAREKLFF. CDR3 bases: TGTGCCAGCAGCGCTGCGGACAGGGCTCGTGAAAAACTGTTTTTT.

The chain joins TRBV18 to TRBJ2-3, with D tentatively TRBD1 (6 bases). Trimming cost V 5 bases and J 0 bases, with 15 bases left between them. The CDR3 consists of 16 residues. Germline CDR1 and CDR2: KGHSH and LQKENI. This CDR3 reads CASSVRDTSSTDTQYF. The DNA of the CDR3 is TGTGCCAGCTCAGTCCGGGACACCTCTAGCACAGATACGCAGTATTTT.

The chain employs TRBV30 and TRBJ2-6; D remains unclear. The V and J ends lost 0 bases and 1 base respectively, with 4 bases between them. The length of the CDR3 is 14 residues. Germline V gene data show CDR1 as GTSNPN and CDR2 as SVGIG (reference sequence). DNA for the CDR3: TGTGCCTGGAGTGTCCAGTCTGGGGCCAACGTCCTGACTTTC. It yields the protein CAWSVQSGANVLTF.

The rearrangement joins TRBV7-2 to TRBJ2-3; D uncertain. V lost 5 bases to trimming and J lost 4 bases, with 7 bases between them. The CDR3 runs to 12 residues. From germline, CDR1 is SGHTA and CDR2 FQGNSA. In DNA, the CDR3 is TGTGCCAGCAGCCCTTCGTCAGATACGCAGTATTTT. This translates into CASSPSSDTQYF.

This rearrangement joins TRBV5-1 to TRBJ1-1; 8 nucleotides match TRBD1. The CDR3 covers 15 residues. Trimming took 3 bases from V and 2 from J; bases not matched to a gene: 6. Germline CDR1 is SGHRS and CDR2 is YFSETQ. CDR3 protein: CASSWAPGGNTEAFF. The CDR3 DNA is TGCGCCAGCAGCTGGGCCCCAGGGGGCAACACTGAAGCTTTCTTT.